This record covers a single TCR beta chain. Antigen specificity is unknown. The source of the sample is a study of radiotherapy plus CTLA-4 blockade in lung cancer. Study context: Among patients, approximately 19% showed objective responses, and 25% to 35% had disease control. Study-wide results and limits: TCR clones of tumor origin grew in blood after radiotherapy plus ipilimumab. Reports state that early shifts in blood T cell clones, with interferon-beta, best predicted response.

This CDR3 contains 15 residues. V was pared by 5 bases and J by 4 bases, with 17 bases between. CDR1 and CDR2 from the germline V gene are MNHNY and SVGAGI (reference sequence). Clones were read by immunoSEQ multiplex PCR, and TCRdb kept only the in-frame ones, dropping some. The sample consists of about 43,000 clones, 55% to 80% of them appearing once. This chain links TRBV6-6 with TRBJ1-1; D is unresolved. The receptor's source is a human donor with non-small cell lung cancer who had a partial response to radiotherapy plus ipilimumab. This specimen consisted of peripheral blood, obtained from a patient treated with radiotherapy plus ipilimumab. CDR3 protein: CASSTGGGRSTEAFF. CDR3 bases: TGTGCCAGCAGTACCGGCGGAGGGAGAAGCACTGAAGCTTTCTTT.